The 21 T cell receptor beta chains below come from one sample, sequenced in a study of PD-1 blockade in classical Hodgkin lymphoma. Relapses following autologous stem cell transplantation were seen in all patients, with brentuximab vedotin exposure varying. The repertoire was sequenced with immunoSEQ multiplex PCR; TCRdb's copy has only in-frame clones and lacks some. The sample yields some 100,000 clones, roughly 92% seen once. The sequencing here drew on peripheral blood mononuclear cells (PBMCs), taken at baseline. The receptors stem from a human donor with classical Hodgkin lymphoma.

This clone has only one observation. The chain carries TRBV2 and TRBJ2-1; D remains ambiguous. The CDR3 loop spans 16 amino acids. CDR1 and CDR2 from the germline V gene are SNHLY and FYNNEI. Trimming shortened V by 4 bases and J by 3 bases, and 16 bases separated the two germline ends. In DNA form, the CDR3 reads TGTGCCAGCAGTGGCGTTAGCCCCCGTCACTACAATGAGCAGTTCTTC. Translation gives CASSGVSPRHYNEQFF.

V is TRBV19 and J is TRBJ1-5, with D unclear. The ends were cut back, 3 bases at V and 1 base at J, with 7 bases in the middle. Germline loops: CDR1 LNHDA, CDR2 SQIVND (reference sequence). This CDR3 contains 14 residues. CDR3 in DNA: TGTGCCAGTAGTATCCCGGGCAGCAATCAGCCCCAGCATTTT. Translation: CASSIPGSNQPQHF. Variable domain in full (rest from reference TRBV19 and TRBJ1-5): DGGITQSPKYLFRKEGQNVTLSCEQNLNHDAMYWYRQDPGQGLRLIYYSQIVNDFQKGDIAEGYSVSREKKESFPLTVTSAQKNPTAFYLCASSIPGSNQPQHFGDGTRLSIL.

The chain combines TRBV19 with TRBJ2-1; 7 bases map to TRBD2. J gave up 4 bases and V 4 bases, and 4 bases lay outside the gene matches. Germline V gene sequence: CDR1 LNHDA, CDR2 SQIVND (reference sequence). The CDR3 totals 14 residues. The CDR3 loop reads CASSSGRSYNEQFF. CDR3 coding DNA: TGTGCCAGTAGTAGCGGGAGATCGTACAATGAGCAGTTCTTC.

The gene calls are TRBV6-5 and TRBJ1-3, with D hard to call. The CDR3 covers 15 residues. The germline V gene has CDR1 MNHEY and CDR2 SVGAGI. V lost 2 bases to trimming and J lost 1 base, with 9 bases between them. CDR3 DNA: TGTGCCAGCAGTTACACGCGTTCATCTGGAAACACCATATATTTT. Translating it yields CASSYTRSSGNTIYF.

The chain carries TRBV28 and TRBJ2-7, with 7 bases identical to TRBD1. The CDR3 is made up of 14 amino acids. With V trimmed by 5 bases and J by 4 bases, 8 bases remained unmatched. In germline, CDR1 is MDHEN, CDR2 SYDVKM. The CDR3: CASSITGATYEQYF. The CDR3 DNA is TGTGCCAGCAGTATTACAGGGGCAACGTACGAGCAGTACTTC. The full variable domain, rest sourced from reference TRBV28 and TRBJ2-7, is DVKVTQSSRYLVKRTGEKVFLECVQDMDHENMFWYRQDPGLGLRLIYFSYDVKMKEKGDIPEGYSVSREKKERFSLILESASTNQTSMYLCASSITGATYEQYFGPGTRLTVT.

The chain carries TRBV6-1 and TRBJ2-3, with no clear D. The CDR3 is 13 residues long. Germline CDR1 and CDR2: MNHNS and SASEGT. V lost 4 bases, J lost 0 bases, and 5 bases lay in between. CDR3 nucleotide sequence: TGTGCCAGCAGTGGCTTTAGCACAGATACGCAGTATTTT. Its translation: CASSGFSTDTQYF.

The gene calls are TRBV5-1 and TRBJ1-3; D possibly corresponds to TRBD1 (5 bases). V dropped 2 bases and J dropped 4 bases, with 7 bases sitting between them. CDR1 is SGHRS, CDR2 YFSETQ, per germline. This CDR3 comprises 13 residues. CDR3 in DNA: TGCGCCAGCAGCTTTGGGGCGGGAAACACCATATATTTT. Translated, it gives CASSFGAGNTIYF.

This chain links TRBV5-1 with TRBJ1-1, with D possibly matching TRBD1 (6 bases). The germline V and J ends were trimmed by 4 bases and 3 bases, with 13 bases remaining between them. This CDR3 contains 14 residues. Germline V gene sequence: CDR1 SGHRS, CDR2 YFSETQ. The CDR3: CASSPQGRYTEAFF. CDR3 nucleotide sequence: TGCGCCAGCAGCCCACAGGGCAGGTACACTGAAGCTTTCTTT.

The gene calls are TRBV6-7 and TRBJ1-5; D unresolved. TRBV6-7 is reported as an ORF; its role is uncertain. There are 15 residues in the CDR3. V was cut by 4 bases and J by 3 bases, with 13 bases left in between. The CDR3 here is CASSLGRNINQPQHF. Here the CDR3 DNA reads TGTGCCAGCAGTTTAGGGCGAAATATCAATCAGCCCCAGCATTTT.

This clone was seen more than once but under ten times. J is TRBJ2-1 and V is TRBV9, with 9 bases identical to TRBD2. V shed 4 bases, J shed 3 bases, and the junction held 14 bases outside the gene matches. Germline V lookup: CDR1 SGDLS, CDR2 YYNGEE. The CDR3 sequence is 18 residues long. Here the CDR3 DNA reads TGTGCCAGCAGCACCTCCCATCGGGCTAGCGGGATCTACAATGAGCAGTTCTTC. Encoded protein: CASSTSHRASGIYNEQFF.

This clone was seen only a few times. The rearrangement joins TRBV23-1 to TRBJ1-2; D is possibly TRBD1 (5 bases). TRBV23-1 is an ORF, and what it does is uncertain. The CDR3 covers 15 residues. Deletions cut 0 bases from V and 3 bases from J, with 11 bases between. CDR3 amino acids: CASSQSPGHYYGYTF. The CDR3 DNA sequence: TGCGCCAGCAGTCAATCTCCCGGACACTACTATGGCTACACCTTC.

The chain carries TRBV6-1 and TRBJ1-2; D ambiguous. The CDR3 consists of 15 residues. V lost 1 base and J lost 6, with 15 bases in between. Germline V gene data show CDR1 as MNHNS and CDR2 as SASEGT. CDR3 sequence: CASSEDFTPRDGYTF. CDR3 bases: TGTGCCAGCAGTGAAGACTTCACCCCGAGGGATGGCTACACCTTC.

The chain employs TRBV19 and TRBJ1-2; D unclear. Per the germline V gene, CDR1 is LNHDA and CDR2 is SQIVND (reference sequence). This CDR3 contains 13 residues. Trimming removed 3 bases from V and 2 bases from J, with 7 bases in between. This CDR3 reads CASSMGQNYGYTF. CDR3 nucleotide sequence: TGTGCCAGTAGTATGGGCCAGAACTATGGCTACACCTTC.

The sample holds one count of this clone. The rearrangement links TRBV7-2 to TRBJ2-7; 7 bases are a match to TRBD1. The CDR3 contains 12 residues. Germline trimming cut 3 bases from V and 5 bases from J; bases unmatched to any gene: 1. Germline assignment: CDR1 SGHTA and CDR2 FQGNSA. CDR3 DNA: TGTGCCAGCAGCTTCGACAGGGACGAGCAGTACTTC. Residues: CASSFDRDEQYF.

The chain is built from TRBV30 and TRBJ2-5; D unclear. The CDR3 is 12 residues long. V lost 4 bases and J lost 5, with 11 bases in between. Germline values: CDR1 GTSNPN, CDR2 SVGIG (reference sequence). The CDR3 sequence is CAWTSVRETQYF. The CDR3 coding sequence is TGTGCCTGGACCTCAGTCCGGGAGACCCAGTACTTC. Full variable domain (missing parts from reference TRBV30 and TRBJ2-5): SQTIHQWPATLVQPVGSPLSLECTVEGTSNPNLYWYRQAAGRGLQLLFYSVGIGQISSEVPQNLSASRPQDRQFILSSKKLLLSDSGFYLCAWTSVRETQYFGPGTRLLVL.

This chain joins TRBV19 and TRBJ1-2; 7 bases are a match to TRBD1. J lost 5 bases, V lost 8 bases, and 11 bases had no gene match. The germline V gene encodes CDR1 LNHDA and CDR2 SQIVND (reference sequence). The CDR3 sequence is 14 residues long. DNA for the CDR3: TGTGCCAGTCGGGACAGAGGTTTTGGGTATGGCTACACCTTC. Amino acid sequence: CASRDRGFGYGYTF. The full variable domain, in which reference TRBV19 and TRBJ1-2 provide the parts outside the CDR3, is DGGITQSPKYLFRKEGQNVTLSCEQNLNHDAMYWYRQDPGQGLRLIYYSQIVNDFQKGDIAEGYSVSREKKESFPLTVTSAQKNPTAFYLCASRDRGFGYGYTFGSGTRLTVV.

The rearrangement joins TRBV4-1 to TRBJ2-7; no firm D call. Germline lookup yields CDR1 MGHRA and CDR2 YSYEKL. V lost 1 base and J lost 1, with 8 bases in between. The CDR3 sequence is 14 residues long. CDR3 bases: TGCGCCAGCAGCCAAGTGGGCGGTTCCTACGAGCAGTACTTC. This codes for CASSQVGGSYEQYF.

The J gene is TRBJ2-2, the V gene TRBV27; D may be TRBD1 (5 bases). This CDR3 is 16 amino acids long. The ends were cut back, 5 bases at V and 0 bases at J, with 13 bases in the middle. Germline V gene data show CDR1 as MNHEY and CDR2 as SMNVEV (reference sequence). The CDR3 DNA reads TGTGCCAGCAGTGAGGTAGGGGCCACGAACACCGGGGAGCTGTTTTTT. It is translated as CASSEVGATNTGELFF.

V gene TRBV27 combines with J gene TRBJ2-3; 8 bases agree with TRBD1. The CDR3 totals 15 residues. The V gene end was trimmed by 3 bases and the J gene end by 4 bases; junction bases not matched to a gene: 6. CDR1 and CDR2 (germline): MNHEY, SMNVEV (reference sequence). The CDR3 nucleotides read TGTGCCAGCAGTTTGGGGACAGGTCTTGCAGATACGCAGTATTTT. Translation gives CASSLGTGLADTQYF.

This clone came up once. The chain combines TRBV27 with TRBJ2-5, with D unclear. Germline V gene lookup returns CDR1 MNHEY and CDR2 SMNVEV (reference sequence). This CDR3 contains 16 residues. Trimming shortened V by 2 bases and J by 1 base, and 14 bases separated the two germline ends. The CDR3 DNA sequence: TGTGCCAGCAGTTTAAAGAGCCACGGGCTCCAAGAGACCCAGTACTTC. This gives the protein CASSLKSHGLQETQYF.

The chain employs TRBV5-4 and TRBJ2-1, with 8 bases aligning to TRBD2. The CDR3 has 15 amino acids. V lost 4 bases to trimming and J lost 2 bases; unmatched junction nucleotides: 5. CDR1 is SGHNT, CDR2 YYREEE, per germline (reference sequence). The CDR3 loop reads CASSGPGLAYNEQFF. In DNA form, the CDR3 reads TGTGCCAGCAGCGGGCCGGGACTAGCCTACAATGAGCAGTTCTTC.